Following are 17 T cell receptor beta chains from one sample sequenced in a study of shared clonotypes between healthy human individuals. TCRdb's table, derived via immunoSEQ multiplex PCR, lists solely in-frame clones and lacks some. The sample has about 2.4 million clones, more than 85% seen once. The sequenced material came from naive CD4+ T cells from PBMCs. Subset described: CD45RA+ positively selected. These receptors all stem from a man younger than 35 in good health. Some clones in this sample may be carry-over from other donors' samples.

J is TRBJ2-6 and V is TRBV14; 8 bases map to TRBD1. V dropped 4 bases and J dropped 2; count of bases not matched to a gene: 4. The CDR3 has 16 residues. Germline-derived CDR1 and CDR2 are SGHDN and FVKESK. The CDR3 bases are TGTGCCAGCAGCCTACAGGGGGGAGCTGGGGCCAACGTCCTGACTTTC. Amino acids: CASSLQGGAGANVLTF.

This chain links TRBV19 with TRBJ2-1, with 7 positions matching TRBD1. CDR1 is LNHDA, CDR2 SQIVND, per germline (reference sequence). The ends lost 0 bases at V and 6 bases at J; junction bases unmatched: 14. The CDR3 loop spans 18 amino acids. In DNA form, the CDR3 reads TGTGCCAGTAGTATAGATTTGGTAGCAGGGGGAAGTATCAATGAGCAGTTCTTC. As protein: CASSIDLVAGGSINEQFF.

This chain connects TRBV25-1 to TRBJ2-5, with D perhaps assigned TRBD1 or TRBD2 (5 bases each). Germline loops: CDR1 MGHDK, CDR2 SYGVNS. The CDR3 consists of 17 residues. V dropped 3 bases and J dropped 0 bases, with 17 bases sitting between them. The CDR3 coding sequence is TGTGCCAGCAGTGACTTACGACTAACAGGAAACCAAGAGACCCAGTACTTC. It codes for CASSDLRLTGNQETQYF.

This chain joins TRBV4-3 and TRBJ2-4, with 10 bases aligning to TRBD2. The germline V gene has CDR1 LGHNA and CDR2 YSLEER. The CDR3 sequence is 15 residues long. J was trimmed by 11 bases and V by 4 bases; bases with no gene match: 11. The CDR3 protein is CASSRTRGTSDFQYF. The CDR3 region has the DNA TGCGCCAGCAGCCGAACGAGGGGGACTAGCGACTTTCAGTACTTC.

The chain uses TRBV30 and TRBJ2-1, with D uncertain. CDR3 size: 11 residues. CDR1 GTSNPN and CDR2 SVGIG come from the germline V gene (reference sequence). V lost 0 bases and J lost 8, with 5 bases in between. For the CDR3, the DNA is TGTGCCTGGAGTGTAATCCATGAGCAGTTCTTC. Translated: CAWSVIHEQFF.

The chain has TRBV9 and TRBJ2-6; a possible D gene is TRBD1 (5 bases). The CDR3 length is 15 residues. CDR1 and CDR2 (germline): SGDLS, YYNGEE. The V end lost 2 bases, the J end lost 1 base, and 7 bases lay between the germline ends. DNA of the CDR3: TGTGCCAGCAGCGTCAGGGAATCTGGGGCCAACGTCCTGACTTTC. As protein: CASSVRESGANVLTF.

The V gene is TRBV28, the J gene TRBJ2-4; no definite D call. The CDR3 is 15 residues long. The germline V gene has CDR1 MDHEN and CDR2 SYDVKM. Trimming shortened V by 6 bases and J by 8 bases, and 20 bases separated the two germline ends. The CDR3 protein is CASSSPDKDRDIQYF. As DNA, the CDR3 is TGTGCCAGCAGCTCGCCCGACAAAGATAGGGACATTCAGTACTTC.

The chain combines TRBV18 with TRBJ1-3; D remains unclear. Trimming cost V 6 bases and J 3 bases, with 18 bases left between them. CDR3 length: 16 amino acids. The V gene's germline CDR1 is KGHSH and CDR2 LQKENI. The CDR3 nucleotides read TGTGCCAGCTCCCCCGAAATAAAGTGGAGTGGAAACACCATATATTTT. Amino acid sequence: CASSPEIKWSGNTIYF.

CDR3 residues: CASSNTRDPSYEQYF. CDR3 bases: TGTGCCAGCAGCAACACTAGGGACCCCTCCTACGAGCAGTACTTC. The chain has TRBV5-5 and TRBJ2-7, with D possibly being TRBD1 or TRBD2 (5 bases each). Trimming stripped 4 bases from V and 0 bases from J, with 14 bases between. The CDR3 contains 15 residues. Germline CDR1 and CDR2: SGHKS and YYEKEE (reference sequence).

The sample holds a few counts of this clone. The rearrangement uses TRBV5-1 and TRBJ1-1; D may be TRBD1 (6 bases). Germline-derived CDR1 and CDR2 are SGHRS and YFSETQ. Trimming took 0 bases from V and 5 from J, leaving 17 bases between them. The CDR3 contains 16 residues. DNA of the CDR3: TGCGCCAGCAGCTTGGTGCCCCTCCCTGGACAGACTGAAGCTTTCTTT. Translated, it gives CASSLVPLPGQTEAFF. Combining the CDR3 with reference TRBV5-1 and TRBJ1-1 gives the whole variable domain KAGVTQTPRYLIKTRGQQVTLSCSPISGHRSVSWYQQTPGQGLQFLFEYFSETQRNKGNFPGRFSGRQFSNSRSEMNVSTLELGDSALYLCASSLVPLPGQTEAFFGQGTRLTVV.

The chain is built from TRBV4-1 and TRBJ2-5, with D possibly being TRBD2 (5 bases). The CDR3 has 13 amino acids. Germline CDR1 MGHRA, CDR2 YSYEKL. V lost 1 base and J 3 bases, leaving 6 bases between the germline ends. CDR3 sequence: CASSQGRKETQYF. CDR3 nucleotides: TGCGCCAGCAGCCAAGGGAGGAAAGAGACCCAGTACTTC.

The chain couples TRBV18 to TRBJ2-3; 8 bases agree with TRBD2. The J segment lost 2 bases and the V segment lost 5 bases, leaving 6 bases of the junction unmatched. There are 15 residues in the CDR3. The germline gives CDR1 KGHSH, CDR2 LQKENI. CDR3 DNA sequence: TGTGCCAGCTCAGCTACTAGCGGACTCACAGATACGCAGTATTTT. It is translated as CASSATSGLTDTQYF.

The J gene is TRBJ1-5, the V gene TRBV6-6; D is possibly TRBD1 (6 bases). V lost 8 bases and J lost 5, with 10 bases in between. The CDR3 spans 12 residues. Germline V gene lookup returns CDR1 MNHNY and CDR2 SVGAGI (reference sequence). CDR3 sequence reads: CASANRDQPQHF. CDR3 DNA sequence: TGTGCCAGCGCGAACAGGGATCAGCCCCAGCATTTT.

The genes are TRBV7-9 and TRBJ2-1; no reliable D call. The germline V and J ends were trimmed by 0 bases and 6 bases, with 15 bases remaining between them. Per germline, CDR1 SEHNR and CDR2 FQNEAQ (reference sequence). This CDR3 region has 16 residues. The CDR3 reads CASSLARATNRNEQFF. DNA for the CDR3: TGTGCCAGCAGCTTAGCGCGCGCGACGAATCGCAATGAGCAGTTCTTC.

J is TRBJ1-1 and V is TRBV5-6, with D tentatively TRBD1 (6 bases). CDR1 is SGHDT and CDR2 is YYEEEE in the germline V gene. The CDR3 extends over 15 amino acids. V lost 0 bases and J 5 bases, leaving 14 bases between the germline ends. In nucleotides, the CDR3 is TGTGCCAGCAGCTTGGGTGGGCAGGGGAGGACTGAAGCTTTCTTT. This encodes CASSLGGQGRTEAFF.

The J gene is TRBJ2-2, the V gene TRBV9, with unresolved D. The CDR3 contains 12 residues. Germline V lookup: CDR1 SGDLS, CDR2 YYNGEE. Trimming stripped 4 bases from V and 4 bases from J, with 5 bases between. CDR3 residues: CASSTITGELFF. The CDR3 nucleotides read TGTGCCAGCAGCACAATCACCGGGGAGCTGTTTTTT.

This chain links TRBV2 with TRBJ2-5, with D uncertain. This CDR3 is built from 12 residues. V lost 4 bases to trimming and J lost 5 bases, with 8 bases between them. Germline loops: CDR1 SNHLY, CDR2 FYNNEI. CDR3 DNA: TGTGCCAGCAGTGTCTTTGGGGAGACCCAGTACTTC. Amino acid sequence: CASSVFGETQYF.